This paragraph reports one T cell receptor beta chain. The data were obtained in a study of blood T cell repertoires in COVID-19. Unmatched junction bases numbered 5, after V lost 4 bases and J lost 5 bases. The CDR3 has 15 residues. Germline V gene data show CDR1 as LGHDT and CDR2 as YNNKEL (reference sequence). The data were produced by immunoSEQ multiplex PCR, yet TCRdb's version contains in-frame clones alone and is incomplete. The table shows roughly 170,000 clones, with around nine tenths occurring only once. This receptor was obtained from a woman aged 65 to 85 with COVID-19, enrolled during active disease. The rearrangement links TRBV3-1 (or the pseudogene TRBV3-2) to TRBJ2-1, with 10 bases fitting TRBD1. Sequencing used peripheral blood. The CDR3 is CASSPRDRGNNEQFF. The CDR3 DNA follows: TGTGCCAGCAGCCCACGGGACAGGGGAAACAATGAGCAGTTCTTC.